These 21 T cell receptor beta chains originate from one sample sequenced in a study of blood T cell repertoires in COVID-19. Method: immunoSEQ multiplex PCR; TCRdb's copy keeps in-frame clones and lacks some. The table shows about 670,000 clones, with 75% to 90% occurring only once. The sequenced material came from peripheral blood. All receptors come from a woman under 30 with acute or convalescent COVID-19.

This CDR3 reads CASSLVGVNQPQHF. The CDR3 nucleotides read TGTGCCAGCAGCTTAGTGGGAGTCAATCAGCCCCAGCATTTT. The V and J genes are TRBV7-9 and TRBJ1-5; D ambiguous. V was pared by 1 base and J by 3 bases, with 7 bases between. This CDR3 has 14 residues. Germline V CDR1 and CDR2: SEHNR, FQNEAQ (reference sequence).

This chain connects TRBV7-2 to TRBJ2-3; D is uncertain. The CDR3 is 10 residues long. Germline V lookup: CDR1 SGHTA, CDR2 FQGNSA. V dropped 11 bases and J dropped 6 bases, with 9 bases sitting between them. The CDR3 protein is CAVGADTQYF. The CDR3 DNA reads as TGTGCCGTCGGTGCCGATACGCAGTATTTT.

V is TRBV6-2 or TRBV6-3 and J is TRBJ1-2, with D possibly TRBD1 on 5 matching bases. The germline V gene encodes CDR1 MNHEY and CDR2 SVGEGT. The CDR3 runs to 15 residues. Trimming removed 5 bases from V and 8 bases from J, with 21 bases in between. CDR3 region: CASSDPGIPGVGYTF. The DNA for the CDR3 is TGTGCCAGCAGTGATCCAGGGATTCCGGGGGTCGGCTACACCTTC.

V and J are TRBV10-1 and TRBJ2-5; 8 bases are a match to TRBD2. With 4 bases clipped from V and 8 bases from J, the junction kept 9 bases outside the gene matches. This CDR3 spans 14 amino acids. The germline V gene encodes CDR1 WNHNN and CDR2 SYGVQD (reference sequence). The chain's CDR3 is CASSVLSGVGTQYF. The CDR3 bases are TGCGCCAGCAGTGTCCTTAGCGGGGTTGGAACCCAGTACTTC.

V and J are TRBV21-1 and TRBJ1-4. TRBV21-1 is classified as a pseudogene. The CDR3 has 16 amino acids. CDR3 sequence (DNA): TGTGCCAGCAGCAAAGTCGGCGGGGGCCTTAATGAAAAACTGTTTTTT. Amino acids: CASSKVGGGLNEKLFF.

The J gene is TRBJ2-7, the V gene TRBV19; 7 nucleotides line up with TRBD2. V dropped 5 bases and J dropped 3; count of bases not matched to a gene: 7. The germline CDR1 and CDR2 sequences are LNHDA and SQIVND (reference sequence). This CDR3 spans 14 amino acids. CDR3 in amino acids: CASSRAGEGYEQYF. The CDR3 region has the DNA TGTGCCAGTAGTCGGGCGGGGGAGGGCTACGAGCAGTACTTC. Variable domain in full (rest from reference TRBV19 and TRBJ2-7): DGGITQSPKYLFRKEGQNVTLSCEQNLNHDAMYWYRQDPGQGLRLIYYSQIVNDFQKGDIAEGYSVSREKKESFPLTVTSAQKNPTAFYLCASSRAGEGYEQYFGPGTRLTVT.

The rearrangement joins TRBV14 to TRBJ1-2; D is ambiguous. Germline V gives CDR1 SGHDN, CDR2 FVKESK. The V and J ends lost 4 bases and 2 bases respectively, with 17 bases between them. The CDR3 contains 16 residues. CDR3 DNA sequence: TGTGCCAGCAGCCCCTTTAGGCGTCCGGGGAACTATGGCTACACCTTC. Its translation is CASSPFRRPGNYGYTF.

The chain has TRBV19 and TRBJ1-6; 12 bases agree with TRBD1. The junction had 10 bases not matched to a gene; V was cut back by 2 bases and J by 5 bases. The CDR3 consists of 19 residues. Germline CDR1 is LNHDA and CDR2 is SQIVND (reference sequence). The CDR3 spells CASSISGQGAISNNSPLHF. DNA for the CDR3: TGTGCCAGTAGTATATCGGGACAGGGGGCAATTTCCAATAATTCACCCCTCCACTTT.

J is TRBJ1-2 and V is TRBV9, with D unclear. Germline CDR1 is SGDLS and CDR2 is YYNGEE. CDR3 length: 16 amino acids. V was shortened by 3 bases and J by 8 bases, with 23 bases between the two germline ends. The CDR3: CASSARFKGESQGYTF. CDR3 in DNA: TGTGCCAGCAGCGCCCGATTCAAGGGAGAGTCCCAGGGCTACACCTTC.

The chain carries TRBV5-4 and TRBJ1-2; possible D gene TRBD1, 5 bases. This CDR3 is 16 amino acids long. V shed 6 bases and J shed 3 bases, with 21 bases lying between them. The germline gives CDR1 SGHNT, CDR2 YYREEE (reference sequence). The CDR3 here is CASTAGGGTADYGYTF. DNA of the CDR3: TGTGCCAGCACAGCGGGGGGAGGGACCGCAGACTATGGCTACACCTTC. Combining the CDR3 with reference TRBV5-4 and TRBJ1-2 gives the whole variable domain ETGVTQSPTHLIKTRGQQVTLRCSSQSGHNTVSWYQQALGQGPQFIFQYYREEENGRGNFPPRFSGLQFPNYSSELNVNALELDDSALYLCASTAGGGTADYGYTFGSGTRLTVV.

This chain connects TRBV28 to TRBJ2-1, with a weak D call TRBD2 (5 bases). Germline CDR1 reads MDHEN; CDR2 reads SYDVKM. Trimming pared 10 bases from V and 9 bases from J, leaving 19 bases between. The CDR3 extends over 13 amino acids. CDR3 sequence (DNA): TGTGCCACCAAGGCCGTGACTAAGGGTGAGCAGTTCTTC. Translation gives CATKAVTKGEQFF.

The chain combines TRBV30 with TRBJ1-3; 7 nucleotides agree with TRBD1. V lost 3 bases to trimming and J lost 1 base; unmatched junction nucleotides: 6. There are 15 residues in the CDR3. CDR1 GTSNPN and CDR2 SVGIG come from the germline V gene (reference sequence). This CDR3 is CAWRSQTGSGNTIYF. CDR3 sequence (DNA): TGTGCCTGGAGGTCCCAGACAGGGTCTGGAAACACCATATATTTT.

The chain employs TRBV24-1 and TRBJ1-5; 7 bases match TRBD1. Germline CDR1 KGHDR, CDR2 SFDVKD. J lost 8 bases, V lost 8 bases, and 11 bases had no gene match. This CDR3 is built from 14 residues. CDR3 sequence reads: CATTSRQGSKPQHF. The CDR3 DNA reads TGTGCCACCACTTCGAGACAGGGAAGTAAGCCCCAGCATTTT.

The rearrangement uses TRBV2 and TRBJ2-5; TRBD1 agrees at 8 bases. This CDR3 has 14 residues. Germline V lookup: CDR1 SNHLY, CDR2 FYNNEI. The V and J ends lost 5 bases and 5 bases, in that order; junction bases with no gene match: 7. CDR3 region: CASSYSDRVETQYF. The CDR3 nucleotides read TGTGCCAGCAGTTACTCGGACAGGGTCGAGACCCAGTACTTC.

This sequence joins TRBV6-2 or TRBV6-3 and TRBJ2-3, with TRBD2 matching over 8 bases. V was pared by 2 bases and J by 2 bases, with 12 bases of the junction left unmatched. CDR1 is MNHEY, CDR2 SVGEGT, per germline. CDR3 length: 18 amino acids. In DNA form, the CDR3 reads TGTGCCAGCAGTTACCGGAGCGGGGGCCCAAGATCCACAGATACGCAGTATTTT. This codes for CASSYRSGGPRSTDTQYF.

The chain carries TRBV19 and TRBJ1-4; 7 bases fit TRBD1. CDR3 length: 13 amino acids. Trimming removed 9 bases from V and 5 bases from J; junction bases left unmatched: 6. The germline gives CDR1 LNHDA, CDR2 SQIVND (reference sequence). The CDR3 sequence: CASGDRLNEKLFF. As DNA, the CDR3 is TGTGCCAGCGGGGACAGACTAAATGAAAAACTGTTTTTT.

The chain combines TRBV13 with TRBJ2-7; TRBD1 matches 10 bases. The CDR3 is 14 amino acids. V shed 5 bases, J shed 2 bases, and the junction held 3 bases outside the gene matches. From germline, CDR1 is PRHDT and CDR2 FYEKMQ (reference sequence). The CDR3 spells CASSGDRGPYEQYF. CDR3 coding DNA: TGTGCCAGCAGCGGTGACAGGGGGCCCTACGAGCAGTACTTC.

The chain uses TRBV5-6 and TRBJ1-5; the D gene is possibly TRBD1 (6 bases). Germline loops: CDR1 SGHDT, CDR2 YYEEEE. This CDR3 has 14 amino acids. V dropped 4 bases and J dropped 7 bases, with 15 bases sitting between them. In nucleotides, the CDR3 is TGTGCCAGCAGCCCCGGGGACACAAGCCAGCCCCAGCATTTT. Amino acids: CASSPGDTSQPQHF.

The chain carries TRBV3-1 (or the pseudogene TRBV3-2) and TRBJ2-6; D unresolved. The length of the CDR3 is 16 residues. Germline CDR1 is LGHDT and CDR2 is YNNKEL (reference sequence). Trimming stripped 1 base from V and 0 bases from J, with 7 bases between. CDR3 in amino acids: CASSQGPSSGANVLTF. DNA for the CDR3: TGTGCCAGCAGCCAAGGTCCCAGCTCTGGGGCCAACGTCCTGACTTTC.

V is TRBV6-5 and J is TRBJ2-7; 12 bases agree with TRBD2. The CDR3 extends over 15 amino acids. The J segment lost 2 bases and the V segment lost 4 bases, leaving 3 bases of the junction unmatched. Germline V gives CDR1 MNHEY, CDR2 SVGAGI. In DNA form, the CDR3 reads TGTGCCAGCAGTTCCGGACTAGCGGGGACCTACGAGCAGTACTTC. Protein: CASSSGLAGTYEQYF.

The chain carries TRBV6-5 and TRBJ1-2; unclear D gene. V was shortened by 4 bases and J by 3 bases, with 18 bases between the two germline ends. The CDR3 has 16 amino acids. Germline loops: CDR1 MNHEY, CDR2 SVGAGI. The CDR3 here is CASSFPIPGLYYGYTF. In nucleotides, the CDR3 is TGTGCCAGCAGTTTTCCTATCCCCGGACTCTACTATGGCTACACCTTC.